This T cell receptor (beta chain) originates from a study of post-analysis software for immune sequencing data. Study information: Patients with relapsing-remitting, secondary progressive and progressive-relapsing multiple sclerosis courses were all represented. Notes on the study in general: Higher frequency in patients than in controls was seen for roughly five TRBV segments, with TRBV5-6, TRBV5-1 and TRBV20-1 among them.

Presence of unique molecular identifiers characterized the TCR beta cDNA libraries. MiXCR, applied by TCRdb to the PCR reads, yields one record per CDR3 protein. The profile shows approximately 660,000 distinct CDR3 sequences, about 60% of them singletons. There are a few counts of this clonotype. Its antigen is not known. V dropped 5 bases and J dropped 3; count of bases not matched to a gene: 10. Germline CDR1 is PRHDT and CDR2 is FYEKMQ (reference sequence). The CDR3 is 19 residues long. The gene calls are TRBV13 and TRBJ2-1, with 16 bases matching TRBD2. This clonotype was obtained from a girl aged 2 to 9 with multiple sclerosis. Sequenced: blood. CDR3 DNA: TGTGCCAGCAGCCTGGCGGGACTAGCGGGAGGGCCAGGCTACAATGAGCAGTTCTTC. It is translated as CASSLAGLAGGPGYNEQFF.